The 9 T cell receptor beta chains in this list originate from one sample, sequenced in a study of blood T cell repertoires in COVID-19. Repertoires were generated with immunoSEQ multiplex PCR, while TCRdb's copy carries only in-frame clones and drops some. The profile covers fewer than 200,000 clones, with around 80% appearing a single time and about 20% taken by the ten largest. Input material: PBMCs or T cells enriched from blood (not recorded which). The receptors here all came from a woman aged 65 to 85 in a cohort exposed to, infected with or recovered from COVID-19 (not recorded which).

The gene calls are TRBV6-2 or TRBV6-3 and TRBJ2-7; 11 bases line up with TRBD1. V shed 5 bases, J shed 5 bases, and the junction held 5 bases outside the gene matches. The CDR3 is 14 residues long. Germline values: CDR1 MNHEY, CDR2 SVGEGT. The CDR3 bases are TGTGCCAGCAGTACCGGACAGGGGGCAAACGAGCAGTACTTC. Translation gives CASSTGQGANEQYF.

V usage is TRBV30 and J usage is TRBJ1-1; weak D call: TRBD1 (5 bases). Germline V CDR1 and CDR2: GTSNPN, SVGIG (reference sequence). V gave up 0 bases and J gave up 7 bases, with 12 bases separating them. This CDR3 comprises 13 residues. The CDR3 loop reads CAWSVAGTDEAFF. In DNA form, the CDR3 reads TGTGCCTGGAGTGTAGCAGGGACTGATGAAGCTTTCTTT.

This sequence joins TRBV2 and TRBJ2-7, with D maybe TRBD1 (6 bases). Trimming removed 3 bases at V and 6 bases at J, with 15 bases between. Germline V gene lookup returns CDR1 SNHLY and CDR2 FYNNEI. The CDR3 has 14 residues. As DNA, the CDR3 is TGTGCCAGCAGTGAGAACAGGGACGAAGGCGAGCAGTACTTC. Translated: CASSENRDEGEQYF. Variable domain in full (rest from reference TRBV2 and TRBJ2-7): EPEVTQTPSHQVTQMGQEVILRCVPISNHLYFYWYRQILGQKVEFLVSFYNNEISEKSEIFDDQFSVERPDGSNFTLKIRSTKLEDSAMYFCASSENRDEGEQYFGPGTRLTVT.

The CDR3 DNA reads as TGCGCCAGTCAGGGGGCAGGGGGAGAGACCCAGTACTTC. Translation gives CASQGAGGETQYF. The rearrangement joins TRBV10-2 to TRBJ2-5; 8 nucleotides line up with TRBD1. The junction had 7 bases not matched to a gene; V was cut back by 9 bases and J by 4 bases. Germline V lookup: CDR1 WSHSY, CDR2 SAAADI. This CDR3 is built from 13 residues.

J is TRBJ1-2 and V is TRBV6-5; D gene uncertain. V shed 6 bases and J shed 0 bases, with 11 bases lying between them. Germline V gene sequence: CDR1 MNHEY, CDR2 SVGAGI. The length of the CDR3 is 14 residues. The CDR3 here is CASRELSTNYGYTF. As DNA, the CDR3 is TGTGCCAGCAGGGAGCTATCTACTAACTATGGCTACACCTTC.

The chain is built from TRBV2 and TRBJ1-1; 7 bases are shared with TRBD1. CDR1 and CDR2 from the germline V gene are SNHLY and FYNNEI. J gave up 1 base and V 6 bases, and 5 bases lay outside the gene matches. This CDR3 is 14 amino acids long. The CDR3 sequence: CASRERTGNTEAFF. The CDR3 nucleotides read TGTGCCAGCAGGGAACGGACAGGGAACACTGAAGCTTTCTTT.

A single count supports this clone. V gene TRBV5-1 combines with J gene TRBJ2-1, with 11 bases identical to TRBD2. This CDR3 is 14 amino acids long. The junction had 2 bases not matched to a gene; V was cut back by 4 bases and J by 5 bases. Germline CDR1 and CDR2: SGHRS and YFSETQ. CDR3 sequence reads: CASSLSGRDNEQFF. The CDR3 nucleotides read TGCGCCAGCAGCCTTAGCGGGAGGGACAATGAGCAGTTCTTC.

The chain recombines TRBV3-1 (or the pseudogene TRBV3-2) with TRBJ2-7, with 9 nucleotides matching TRBD1. Per the germline V gene, CDR1 is LGHDT and CDR2 is YNNKEL (reference sequence). The CDR3 contains 15 residues. Losses at the gene ends were 2 bases for V and 6 bases for J; bases not matched to a gene: 8. CDR3 region: CASSQMGQGVVEQYF. As DNA, the CDR3 is TGTGCCAGCAGCCAAATGGGACAGGGTGTTGTCGAGCAGTACTTC.

This clone was seen just once. The chain links TRBV18 to TRBJ2-2; D perhaps matches TRBD2 (6 bases). V was shortened by 7 bases and J by 2 bases, with 17 bases between the two germline ends. The CDR3 has 16 amino acids. CDR1 and CDR2 (germline): KGHSH, LQKENI. The CDR3 sequence: CASCPPGVENTGELFF. DNA for the CDR3: TGTGCCAGCTGCCCCCCGGGGGTAGAAAACACCGGGGAGCTGTTTTTT.